This passage covers 13 T cell receptor beta chains from one sample sequenced in a study of blood T cell repertoires in COVID-19. Here immunoSEQ multiplex PCR was the method, and the copy in TCRdb shows in-frame clones only, minus some. The sample has about 120,000 clones, 86% seen once. Sequencing was performed on peripheral blood. These receptors came from a woman aged 70 to 79 with COVID-19, enrolled during active disease.

The J gene is TRBJ1-4, the V gene TRBV10-1; no clear D. There are 19 residues in the CDR3. V was shortened by 2 bases and J by 0 bases, with 19 bases between the two germline ends. Germline CDR1 and CDR2: WNHNN and SYGVQD (reference sequence). CDR3 DNA: TGCGCCAGCAGTGAGGGGGAGGTGTCATACACCCCAACTAATGAAAAACTGTTTTTT. Protein sequence: CASSEGEVSYTPTNEKLFF.

This clone was recorded a few times. The chain combines TRBV7-6 with TRBJ2-3; TRBD1 is a possible D gene (7 bases). V lost 1 base and J 6 bases, leaving 14 bases between the germline ends. The CDR3 is made up of 15 amino acids. The V gene's germline CDR1 is SGHVS and CDR2 FNYEAQ. The CDR3 loop is CASSLGGDRLDTQYF. CDR3 in DNA: TGTGCCAGCAGCTTAGGGGGGGACAGACTGGATACGCAGTATTTT.

In the case of this clone: A read error may account for a junction end that differs from germline. The rearrangement links TRBV29-1 to TRBJ1-1; the match to TRBD1 covers 7 bases. CDR3 size: 11 residues. From germline, CDR1 is SQVTM and CDR2 ANQGSEA. CDR3 nucleotide sequence: TGCAGCGTTGAAGACGTGGACAGGCTAGATTTT. Translated, it gives CSVEDVDRLDF. The variable domain in full, completed from reference TRBV29-1 and TRBJ1-1, reads SAVISQKPSRDICQRGTSLTIQCQVDSQVTMMFWYRQQPGQSLTLIATANQGSEATYESGFVIDKFPISRPNLTFSTLTVSNMSPEDSSIYLCSVEDVDRLDFGQGTRLTVV.

The V call is TRBV30, the J call TRBJ1-2, with D maybe TRBD1 (6 bases). Germline-derived CDR1 and CDR2 are GTSNPN and SVGIG (reference sequence). This CDR3 region has 13 residues. V lost 0 bases and J lost 8, with 13 bases in between. CDR3 sequence: CAWSVSEGVGYTF. The CDR3 DNA sequence: TGTGCCTGGAGTGTCTCAGAGGGGGTGGGCTACACCTTC.

This chain uses TRBV24-1 with TRBJ2-7, with 8 positions matching TRBD1. The CDR3 length is 16 residues. Germline assignment: CDR1 KGHDR and CDR2 SFDVKD. Unmatched junction bases numbered 10, after V lost 2 bases and J lost 5 bases. The CDR3, as DNA: TGTGCCACCAGTGATTCCAGGGGGCTTACGCCAAACGAGCAGTACTTC. This sequence encodes CATSDSRGLTPNEQYF.

V usage is TRBV5-5 and J usage is TRBJ2-7; 9 nucleotides line up with TRBD2. The CDR3 is 15 amino acids. V was pared by 0 bases and J by 7 bases, with 8 bases of the junction left unmatched. Per germline, CDR1 SGHKS and CDR2 YYEKEE (reference sequence). In DNA, the CDR3 is TGTGCCAGCAGCTTGGGCGGCGGGGGGGCCAGGGAGCAGTACTTC. Translation: CASSLGGGGAREQYF.

This chain joins TRBV6-2 or TRBV6-3 and TRBJ2-5, with a weak D call TRBD2 (5 bases). This CDR3 contains 14 residues. V was shortened by 4 bases and J by 1 base, with 10 bases between the two germline ends. Germline CDR1 reads MNHEY; CDR2 reads SVGEGT. The CDR3: CASSWRAGQETQYF. The CDR3 coding sequence is TGTGCCAGCAGTTGGCGGGCTGGCCAAGAGACCCAGTACTTC.

The chain employs TRBV6-5 and TRBJ1-5; 9 bases are a match to TRBD1. Germline CDR1 MNHEY, CDR2 SVGAGI. The CDR3 spans 15 residues. V trimming: 8 bases; J trimming: 8 bases; junction bases outside the gene matches: 13. In DNA form, the CDR3 reads TGTGCCAGCGGTAAGGACAGGGGTATGGAAGAGCCCCAGCATTTT. This translates into CASGKDRGMEEPQHF.

The chain carries TRBV27 and TRBJ1-4, with a possible D match to TRBD1 (6 bases). CDR3 length: 17 amino acids. CDR1 is MNHEY, CDR2 SMNVEV, per germline (reference sequence). The V gene lost 2 bases and the J gene lost 1 base, with 14 bases spanning the gap. CDR3 amino acids: CASSLRQDRLTNEKLFF. The CDR3 DNA sequence: TGTGCCAGCAGTTTACGGCAGGACAGATTAACTAATGAAAAACTGTTTTTT.

The gene calls are TRBV10-3 and TRBJ1-5; D may be TRBD1 (6 bases). Germline V gene lookup returns CDR1 ENHRY and CDR2 SYGVKD. The V end lost 10 bases, the J end lost 8 bases, and 15 bases lay between the germline ends. CDR3 length equals 12 residues. CDR3 loop: CASQGWDEPQHF. CDR3 DNA: TGTGCCAGCCAGGGGTGGGATGAGCCCCAGCATTTT.

V and J are TRBV5-4 and TRBJ2-5; maybe TRBD1 (6 bases). Germline CDR1 SGHNT, CDR2 YYREEE (reference sequence). Between the trimmed V and J ends, which lost 2 bases and 0 bases, there was a span of 11 bases. The CDR3 is 15 amino acids. CDR3 residues: CASSFGQGYQETQYF. The DNA of the CDR3 is TGTGCCAGCAGCTTTGGGCAGGGGTACCAAGAGACCCAGTACTTC.

This sequence joins TRBV6-1 and TRBJ2-7, with TRBD1 as a possible D gene (5 bases). Germline V lookup: CDR1 MNHNS, CDR2 SASEGT. The V end lost 3 bases, the J end lost 4 bases, and 10 bases lay between the germline ends. The CDR3 has 13 residues. The CDR3 protein is CASSDQGGYEQYF. CDR3 DNA: TGTGCCAGCAGTGACCAGGGTGGGTACGAGCAGTACTTC.

The chain combines TRBV5-1 with TRBJ1-6; D is possibly TRBD1 (6 bases). V was cut by 5 bases and J by 6 bases, with 15 bases left in between. CDR1 and CDR2 (germline): SGHRS, YFSETQ. The CDR3 runs to 15 residues. CDR3 region: CASSKQGTGNSPLHF. DNA for the CDR3: TGCGCCAGCAGTAAACAGGGAACGGGTAATTCACCCCTCCACTTT.